The 8 T cell receptor beta chains below were found in one sample sequenced in a study of T cell repertoires in cytomegalovirus infection. TCRdb re-derived calls from the reads in MiXCR, one entry per CDR3 protein. Seen here are around 900,000 distinct CDR3 sequences, around 31% observed once, and the top ten hold 11% to 15%. No antigen has been identified for these receptors. This specimen consisted of cultured CD8+ T cells from PBMCs, obtained from culture after CMV antigen stimulation. The receptors were gathered from a human donor in good health (CMV status not recorded). Some clones in this sample may be carry-over from other donors' samples.

The chain uses TRBV28 and TRBJ2-3; 7 bases agree with TRBD2. The germline CDR1 and CDR2 sequences are MDHEN and SYDVKM. J gave up 0 bases and V 1 base, and 13 bases lay outside the gene matches. The CDR3 sequence is 19 residues long. Written as DNA, the CDR3 is TGTGCCAGCAGTTTATTAGAGTGGGGGGGACGGTCTAGCACAGATACGCAGTATTTT. It yields the protein CASSLLEWGGRSSTDTQYF.

This clonotype has more than one count but fewer than ten. The CDR3 loop is CASSPQPAGGDSPLHF. The DNA for the CDR3 is TGTGCCAGCAGCCCCCAACCCGCAGGGGGCGATTCACCCCTCCACTTT. The rearrangement uses TRBV7-9 and TRBJ1-6, with 8 bases fitting TRBD1. The ends lost 5 bases at V and 8 bases at J; junction bases unmatched: 11. CDR3 length: 16 residues. Germline V gives CDR1 SEHNR, CDR2 FQNEAQ (reference sequence).

This clonotype has just a few counts. The rearrangement uses TRBV19 and TRBJ1-1, with D perhaps matching TRBD1 (6 bases). The CDR3 is 12 residues long. Per germline, CDR1 LNHDA and CDR2 SQIVND (reference sequence). The germline V and J ends were trimmed by 6 bases and 11 bases, with 16 bases remaining between them. The CDR3 sequence is CASRTGQLGAFF. Here the CDR3 DNA reads TGTGCCAGTAGGACCGGACAGTTAGGGGCTTTCTTT.

The rearrangement links TRBV19 to TRBJ1-4; no firm D call. The germline CDR1 and CDR2 sequences are LNHDA and SQIVND (reference sequence). The V gene lost 3 bases and the J gene lost 8 bases, with 13 bases spanning the gap. This CDR3 contains 14 residues. The CDR3 is CASSIDTPVEKLFF. The CDR3 DNA reads TGTGCCAGTAGTATTGACACCCCGGTGGAAAAACTGTTTTTT.

The chain has TRBV4-1 and TRBJ2-7; possibly TRBD1 for D (5 bases). Per germline, CDR1 MGHRA and CDR2 YSYEKL. The CDR3 extends over 14 amino acids. The V gene lost 1 base and the J gene lost 2 bases, with 9 bases spanning the gap. This CDR3 reads CASSQGVRAYEQYF. The CDR3 DNA is TGCGCCAGCAGCCAAGGTGTCAGGGCCTACGAGCAGTACTTC.

This clonotype came up a few times. The chain is built from TRBV7-9 and TRBJ1-2, with D perhaps matching TRBD1 (5 bases). From germline, CDR1 is SEHNR and CDR2 FQNEAQ (reference sequence). Trimming removed 7 bases at V and 0 bases at J, with 21 bases between. This CDR3 has 17 amino acids. CDR3 in amino acids: CASISELGVMANYGYTF. The CDR3 DNA sequence: TGTGCCAGCATCTCTGAGTTGGGGGTGATGGCTAACTATGGCTACACCTTC.

This clonotype was seen more than once but under ten times. V is TRBV27 and J is TRBJ2-7; possibly TRBD2 for D (7 bases). V gave up 8 bases and J gave up 5 bases, with 19 bases separating them. Germline V gives CDR1 MNHEY, CDR2 SMNVEV (reference sequence). The CDR3 is 14 residues long. The DNA for the CDR3 is TGTGCCAGCTCAATTTGGGAGGGGGGGGACGAGCAGTACTTC. Translated: CASSIWEGGDEQYF.

This clonotype was observed a few times. The chain joins TRBV27 to TRBJ2-1; no reliable D call. Germline CDR1 reads MNHEY; CDR2 reads SMNVEV (reference sequence). This CDR3 is 16 amino acids long. V dropped 4 bases and J dropped 0 bases, with 13 bases sitting between them. CDR3 coding DNA: TGTGCCAGCAGTTCCAGCCCAGCCTTCTCCTACAATGAGCAGTTCTTC. Translated: CASSSSPAFSYNEQFF.